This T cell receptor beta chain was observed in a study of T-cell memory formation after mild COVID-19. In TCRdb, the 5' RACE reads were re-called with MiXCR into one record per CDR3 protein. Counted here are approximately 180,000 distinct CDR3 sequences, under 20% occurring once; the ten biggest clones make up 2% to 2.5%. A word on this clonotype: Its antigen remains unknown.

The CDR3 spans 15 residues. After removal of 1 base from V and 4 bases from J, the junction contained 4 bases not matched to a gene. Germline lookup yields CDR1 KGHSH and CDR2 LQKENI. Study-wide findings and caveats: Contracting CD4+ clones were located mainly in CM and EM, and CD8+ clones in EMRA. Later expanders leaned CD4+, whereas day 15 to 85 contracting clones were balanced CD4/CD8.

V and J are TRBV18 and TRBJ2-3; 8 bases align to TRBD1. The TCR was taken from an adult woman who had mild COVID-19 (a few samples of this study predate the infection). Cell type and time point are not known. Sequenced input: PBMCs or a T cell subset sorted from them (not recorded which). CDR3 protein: CASSPLRTGSDTQYF. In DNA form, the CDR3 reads TGTGCCAGCTCACCACTTCGGACAGGGTCAGATACGCAGTATTTT.